This TCR beta chain was identified during a study of blood T cells in healthy people across ages. This CDR3 has 14 amino acids. V lost 7 bases and J 0 bases, leaving 15 bases between the germline ends. Germline V gene data show CDR1 as SQVTM and CDR2 as ANQGSEA. Total RNA was extracted at no less than 6 micrograms per sample. Alongside a J-beta primer mix, a sample-barcoded 5' primer served in a second PCR lasting roughly 6 to 11 cycles. From the 5' RACE reads, TCRdb called clonotypes with MiXCR, one entry per CDR3 protein. The table shows roughly 1.5 million distinct CDR3 sequences, with about 42% occurring only once.

What was sequenced was blood. The chain has TRBV29-1 and TRBJ1-1; possible D gene TRBD1, 5 bases. This receptor was obtained from a woman younger than 30 in good health. CDR3: CSAGPPVMNTEAFF. Here the CDR3 DNA reads TGCAGCGCGGGACCTCCGGTCATGAACACTGAAGCTTTCTTT.